This note documents a single T cell receptor beta chain sequence. The antigen remains unidentified. CDR1 and CDR2 (germline): SQVTM, ANQGSEA. Trimming shortened V by 4 bases and J by 1 base, and 5 bases separated the two germline ends. This CDR3 has 11 amino acids. Assay: immunoSEQ multiplex PCR; the TCRdb copy retains only in-frame clones and omits some. Counted here are roughly 40,000 clones, just over 85% occurring once; the ten biggest clones make up approximately 2.7%. This entry comes from a study of T cell clones after liver transplantation. Study overall: In this trial, immunosuppression withdrawal was attempted within 2 years of liver transplant. TCRbeta sequencing after a pre-transplant mixed lymphocyte reaction identified graft-donor-reactive clones, later tracked in post-transplant blood. Study-wide findings and caveats: Graft donor-reactive T cells may have migrated into the graft rather than being deleted.

Sequencing used CD4+ T cells from blood, obtained 24 months after liver transplant. This TCR was sampled from a human patient who received a liver transplant. The T cells may come from the graft donor. The rearrangement uses TRBV29-1 and TRBJ2-7; unclear D gene. CDR3 sequence reads: CSVGPSYEQYF. CDR3 sequence (DNA): TGCAGCGTTGGCCCGTCCTACGAGCAGTACTTC.